The 17 T cell receptor beta chains listed next were all sequenced from one sample in a study of vaccination and CD4 T cells after COVID-19 (dated by TCRdb to 2021 to 2024). These receptors' antigens are unknown. Receptor amplification or capture employed PCR. TCRdb lists the instrument as Illumina iSeq 100. DNA from cultured CD4+ T cells was subjected to TCR sequencing with the Oncomine TCR Beta short-read assay at the Johns Hopkins FTIC core. TCRdb reanalyzed the raw reads on its own, using fastp at Q25 for trimming and MiXCR for clone calling, and kept in-frame beta chains. Merged by CDR3 protein, the rows form single entries marked with the most common genes and DNA. For this sample there are roughly 9,800 distinct CDR3 sequences; 25% appear just once. The ten largest make up roughly 25% of the sample. What the treatment or condition label conveys for this sample: roughly 10-day PBMC culture with coronavirus spike peptide pools or control peptides (ViraFEST assay).

Sequenced here: CD4+ T cells from blood, cultured in vitro, sampled before SARS-CoV-2 vaccination. All receptors derive from a human donor who received a COVID-19 vaccine.

As DNA, the CDR3 is TGTGCCAGCAGTGCAAAAGAGACCCAGTACTTC. This sequence encodes CASSAKETQYF. The genes are TRBV12-3 or TRBV12-4 and TRBJ2-5; D gene ambiguous. The CDR3 length is 11 residues. V lost 5 bases and J lost 3, with 4 bases in between.

The chain recombines TRBV5-1 with TRBJ1-6; D may be TRBD1 (5 bases). Trimming pared 0 bases from V and 10 bases from J, leaving 14 bases between. Germline V lookup: CDR1 SGHRS, CDR2 YFSETQ. The CDR3 runs 15 residues. The CDR3 nucleotides are TGCGCCAGCAGCTTGGCCGGGGGACTTTGGTCACCCCTCCACTTT. It specifies CASSLAGGLWSPLHF.

The gene calls are TRBV6-1 and TRBJ2-6, with unresolved D. The CDR3 is 14 amino acids. V lost 8 bases and J lost 0, with 8 bases in between. Germline V gene lookup returns CDR1 MNHNS and CDR2 SASEGT. CDR3 sequence reads: CASLGHSGANVLTF. In DNA, the CDR3 is TGTGCCAGCTTGGGCCACTCTGGGGCCAACGTCCTGACTTTC.

The genes are TRBV2 and TRBJ1-5; D not resolved. With 6 bases removed from V and 0 bases from J, the gap between germline ends came to 9 bases. Germline CDR1 is SNHLY and CDR2 is FYNNEI. The CDR3 totals 14 residues. Written as DNA, the CDR3 is TGTGCCAGCAGCGCACGGTATAGCAATCAGCCCCAGCATTTT. Its translation: CASSARYSNQPQHF.

The chain couples TRBV27 to TRBJ2-5, with 9 bases that match TRBD2. The CDR3 is 15 amino acids. V lost 1 base and J lost 5; bases outside the gene matches: 5. The germline V gene encodes CDR1 MNHEY and CDR2 SMNVEV (reference sequence). CDR3 in amino acids: CASSLLAGGFETQYF. The DNA of the CDR3 is TGTGCCAGCAGTTTATTGGCGGGGGGGTTCGAGACCCAGTACTTC.

This clonotype was detected only a few times. This CDR3 reads CASSRDSETQYF. The CDR3 DNA sequence: TGTGCCAGCAGTCGGGACTCGGAGACCCAGTACTTC. The chain recombines TRBV6-1 with TRBJ2-5; D might be TRBD2 (6 bases). V was shortened by 5 bases and J by 5 bases, with 9 bases between the two germline ends. CDR3 length: 12 residues. Germline V CDR1 and CDR2: MNHNS, SASEGT.

The chain couples TRBV6-1 to TRBJ2-7; no definite D call. V was shortened by 5 bases and J by 3 bases, with 11 bases between the two germline ends. The CDR3 extends over 13 amino acids. CDR1 MNHNS and CDR2 SASEGT come from the germline V gene. CDR3 sequence: CASSPDGFYEQYF. The CDR3 region has the DNA TGTGCCAGCAGTCCCGACGGATTCTACGAGCAGTACTTC.

CDR3 sequence: CASRLRQGLETQYF. The CDR3, as DNA: TGTGCCAGCAGACTCCGACAGGGTCTAGAGACCCAGTACTTC. V usage is TRBV27 and J usage is TRBJ2-5, with TRBD1 matching over 7 bases. Germline lookup yields CDR1 MNHEY and CDR2 SMNVEV (reference sequence). The CDR3 extends over 14 amino acids. V lost 6 bases, J lost 4 bases, and 8 bases stayed unmatched.

This clonotype appeared a few times. V gene TRBV19 combines with J gene TRBJ1-2; 9 bases agree with TRBD1. The junction had 12 bases not matched to a gene; V was cut back by 8 bases and J by 8 bases. The germline V gene has CDR1 LNHDA and CDR2 SQIVND (reference sequence). The CDR3 has 14 residues. The CDR3 DNA reads TGTGCCAGTGGCACCCGGGACAGGGCGGCCGGCTACACCTTC. As protein: CASGTRDRAAGYTF.

This clonotype qualifies as medium-sized. The CDR3 is CASSERSGGVYEQYF. The CDR3 DNA is TGTGCCAGCAGTGAAAGGAGCGGGGGAGTCTACGAGCAGTACTTC. The gene calls are TRBV6-1 and TRBJ2-7, with 8 bases fitting TRBD2. CDR1 and CDR2 (germline): MNHNS, SASEGT. V gave up 2 bases and J gave up 3 bases; unmatched junction bases: 6. This CDR3 is built from 15 residues.

The chain recombines TRBV25-1 with TRBJ1-5; D is uncertain. Germline V CDR1 and CDR2: MGHDK, SYGVNS. V was clipped by 1 base and J by 5 bases, with 12 bases between them. The CDR3 runs to 15 residues. The CDR3, as DNA: TGTGCCAGCAGTGAATCGAGGGCTCAGGATCAGCCCCAGCATTTT. Its protein product is CASSESRAQDQPQHF.

The chain recombines TRBV2 with TRBJ2-7, with D tentatively TRBD1 (6 bases). Trimming cost V 4 bases and J 12 bases, with 19 bases left between them. Germline assignment: CDR1 SNHLY and CDR2 FYNNEI. CDR3 length: 13 residues. CDR3 sequence reads: CASSVNRQERGYF. CDR3 nucleotide sequence: TGTGCCAGCAGTGTGAACCGACAGGAACGGGGGTACTTC.

The J gene is TRBJ2-1, the V gene TRBV4-2, with 10 nucleotides matching TRBD2. Germline loops: CDR1 LGHNA, CDR2 YNFKEQ. V was pared by 4 bases and J by 5 bases, with 5 bases of the junction left unmatched. This CDR3 region has 15 residues. Here the CDR3 reads CASSPLAGSHNEQFF. The CDR3 DNA reads TGTGCCAGCAGCCCACTAGCGGGGAGTCACAATGAGCAGTTCTTC.

The CDR3 DNA is TGTGCCACCAGTGATCCAGGGCGAGAGACCCAGTACTTC. It is translated as CATSDPGRETQYF. This rearrangement joins TRBV24-1 to TRBJ2-5, with D possibly TRBD1 on 5 matching bases. Trimming removed 3 bases from V and 4 bases from J, with 8 bases in between. CDR1 and CDR2 from the germline V gene are KGHDR and SFDVKD. This CDR3 is 13 amino acids long.

The V call is TRBV20-1, the J call TRBJ1-6; TRBD1 might be the D (6 bases). CDR1 is DFQATT and CDR2 is SNEGSKA in the germline V gene (reference sequence). The CDR3 loop spans 18 amino acids. V lost 0 bases and J lost 7, with 22 bases in between. The CDR3 bases are TGCAGTGCTAGAGAAATGACGGGGGGGCTCATGGGGAATTCACCCCTCCACTTT. Protein product: CSAREMTGGLMGNSPLHF.

This clonotype was counted only a few times. The rearrangement uses TRBV20-1 and TRBJ2-7; 8 bases map to TRBD1. CDR1 DFQATT and CDR2 SNEGSKA come from the germline V gene (reference sequence). Germline trimming cut 1 base from V and 2 bases from J; bases unmatched to any gene: 1. This CDR3 is 13 amino acids long. The CDR3 loop is CSARGQGTYEQYF. CDR3 sequence (DNA): TGCAGTGCTAGAGGACAGGGGACCTACGAGCAGTACTTC.

The chain has TRBV19 and TRBJ1-1; D not certain. The V end was cut by 4 bases, the J end by 4 bases, with 10 bases between. The CDR3 covers 13 residues. Germline lookup yields CDR1 LNHDA and CDR2 SQIVND (reference sequence). CDR3 protein: CASSKGGITEAFF. Here the CDR3 DNA reads TGTGCCAGTAGTAAGGGAGGAATCACTGAAGCTTTCTTT.